This T cell receptor (beta chain) appears in the sequencing data of a study of blood T cell repertoires in COVID-19. For the study at large: Sources were T cells, B-cell-depleted T cells, or PBMCs; the material itself was cDNA or gDNA.

Per the authors' pipeline: Estimates of nucleated cell counts were drawn from the amplification of reference gene primers. This table comes from immunoSEQ multiplex PCR, and its TCRdb copy is limited to in-frame clones, with some not included. V and J calls and clone size are copied from that table; D and trimming were computed from the DNA. The data contain about 300,000 clones, roughly 91% of them singletons. The V and J ends lost 5 bases and 2 bases, in that order; junction bases with no gene match: 6. The CDR3 runs 15 residues. Looked up from germline, CDR1 is SGDLS and CDR2 is YYNGEE. Individuals drawn from about 26 US areas were roughly 18 to 95 years old. Self-reported history from a screening survey and questionnaire set each donor's cohort.

The sample consisted of PBMCs or T cells enriched from blood (not recorded which). This rearrangement joins TRBV9 to TRBJ2-7, with 11 nucleotides matching TRBD1. This receptor was identified in a woman aged 45-59 years who had been exposed to COVID-19. CDR3 region: CASSPEGQGAYEQYF. The CDR3 bases are TGTGCCAGCAGTCCCGAGGGACAGGGGGCCTACGAGCAGTACTTC.